These 32 T cell receptor beta chains were all obtained from the same sample, sequenced in a study of T cells expressing NK-cell markers (dated by TCRdb to about 2020). The library relied on 5' RACE. Instrument used: Illumina HiSeq 2000. The reads underwent TCRdb reprocessing, giving one record for each CDR3 protein sequence and no DNA. This specimen's table enumerates some 120,000 distinct CDR3 sequences. The ten most abundant clones make up around a sixth of the sample. The specimen was blood T cells: a sorted CD56 or NKG2C T cell subset, CD4+ or CD8+ T cells, or bulk PBMC T cells (not recorded which). The receptors here all came from a woman aged 18 to 75 in good health.

The chain is built from TRBV24-1 and TRBJ2-1; TCRdb's assignment of TRBD1 cannot be checked, as there is no DNA. This CDR3 is 13 amino acids long. CDR1 is KGHDR, CDR2 SFDVKD, per germline. The CDR3 sequence is CATSAGQFNEQFF.

The chain joins TRBV20-1 to TRBJ2-3; TCRdb selects TRBD2, and the lack of DNA leaves this call unchecked. CDR1 and CDR2 from the germline V gene are DFQATT and SNEGSKA (reference sequence). There are 13 residues in the CDR3. CDR3 sequence reads: CSATSGGLYTQYF.

This chain links TRBV9 with TRBJ2-3. Per the germline V gene, CDR1 is SGDLS and CDR2 is YYNGEE. The CDR3 sequence is 15 residues long. CDR3 protein: CASSVDDRVRDTQYF.

This rearrangement joins TRBV23-1 to TRBJ2-7. TRBV23-1 falls under the ORF class, with uncertain function. The CDR3 is 13 amino acids. The CDR3 sequence is CASPSGGPYEQYF.

The chain links TRBV30 to TRBJ2-7; lacking DNA, the TRBD1 call made by TCRdb goes unchecked. The length of the CDR3 is 14 residues. Germline CDR1 reads GTSNPN; CDR2 reads SVGIG (reference sequence). This CDR3 is CAWSSGTGLYEQYF.

The gene calls are TRBV19 and TRBJ2-5; TCRdb's D call of TRBD2 is untestable without DNA. Germline loops: CDR1 LNHDA, CDR2 SQIVND (reference sequence). This CDR3 spans 15 amino acids. CDR3 sequence: CASSITSADLETQYF.

This chain connects TRBV19 to TRBJ2-1; the TCRdb D gene call, TRBD1, has no DNA to confirm it. The CDR3 contains 16 residues. Germline V lookup: CDR1 LNHDA, CDR2 SQIVND (reference sequence). The CDR3: CASSVQGAVYYNEQFF.

The chain joins TRBV7-8 to TRBJ2-1. The CDR3 totals 13 residues. CDR1 is SGHVS, CDR2 FQNEAQ, per germline. CDR3 sequence: CASSETSNNEQFF.

V usage is TRBV7-8 and J usage is TRBJ2-3; TCRdb's D gene call, TRBD1, goes unchecked for lack of DNA. Germline V gene sequence: CDR1 SGHVS, CDR2 FQNEAQ. The CDR3 covers 17 residues. The CDR3 protein is CASSPALDRGLTDTQYF.

J is TRBJ1-3 and V is TRBV20-1; TCRdb reports TRBD1, a call that lacks DNA to check it against. Looked up from germline, CDR1 is DFQATT and CDR2 is SNEGSKA (reference sequence). This CDR3 is 16 amino acids long. This CDR3 reads CSAVVTGGFSGNTIYF.

CDR3 protein: CSARDRGGSYNEQFF. This chain joins TRBV20-1 and TRBJ2-1. The CDR3 spans 15 residues. Looked up from germline, CDR1 is DFQATT and CDR2 is SNEGSKA (reference sequence).

V and J are TRBV6-5 and TRBJ2-1; no DNA is available, so the TRBD1 call from TCRdb remains unchecked. The germline gives CDR1 MNHEY, CDR2 SVGAGI. The CDR3 loop spans 14 amino acids. The CDR3 is CASSYGAGGDEQFF.

The chain carries TRBV19 and TRBJ2-2; TCRdb's D call of TRBD1 is untestable without DNA. This CDR3 spans 15 amino acids. Germline V gives CDR1 LNHDA, CDR2 SQIVND (reference sequence). The CDR3 protein is CASKDRGSNTGELFF.

V usage is TRBV7-9 and J usage is TRBJ2-2. Germline lookup yields CDR1 SEHNR and CDR2 FQNEAQ (reference sequence). CDR3 size: 12 residues. This CDR3 is CASSFFGGELFF.

The rearrangement links TRBV7-9 to TRBJ2-2; TCRdb reports TRBD2, a call that lacks DNA to check it against. The germline V gene has CDR1 SEHNR and CDR2 FQNEAQ (reference sequence). This CDR3 region has 14 residues. CDR3 in amino acids: CASSGGLNTGELFF.

V is TRBV18 and J is TRBJ2-2. The CDR3 has 14 amino acids. Germline V gene data show CDR1 as KGHSH and CDR2 as LQKENI. CDR3 in amino acids: CASSPSSNTGELFF.

The gene calls are TRBV6-5 and TRBJ2-2. This CDR3 is built from 14 residues. CDR1 is MNHEY, CDR2 SVGAGI, per germline. This CDR3 reads CASSYAAETGELFF.

V usage is TRBV5-1 and J usage is TRBJ1-2; TCRdb's assignment of TRBD1 cannot be checked, as there is no DNA. The length of the CDR3 is 18 residues. Germline CDR1 reads SGHRS; CDR2 reads YFSETQ. CDR3 loop: CASSSDPGQGRRGYGYTF. Combining the CDR3 with reference TRBV5-1 and TRBJ1-2 gives the whole variable domain KAGVTQTPRYLIKTRGQQVTLSCSPISGHRSVSWYQQTPGQGLQFLFEYFSETQRNKGNFPGRFSGRQFSNSRSEMNVSTLELGDSALYLCASSSDPGQGRRGYGYTFGSGTRLTVV.

J is TRBJ2-1 and V is TRBV6-1; TCRdb indicates TRBD2, and absent DNA this call remains unverified. Germline values: CDR1 MNHNS, CDR2 SASEGT. This CDR3 has 16 amino acids. The CDR3 loop reads CAVRPPTSGQYNEQFF.

The rearrangement uses TRBV28 and TRBJ2-7; TCRdb returns TRBD2, unconfirmable since there is no DNA. Germline V gives CDR1 MDHEN, CDR2 SYDVKM. The CDR3 is 12 amino acids. CDR3 protein: CASSLAGHEQYF.

V and J are TRBV9 and TRBJ1-1. Germline CDR1 and CDR2: SGDLS and YYNGEE. This CDR3 has 15 residues. The CDR3 loop is CASSVGSGLDTEAFF.

The rearrangement links TRBV5-6 to TRBJ2-2; TCRdb names TRBD2, which stays unverified in the absence of DNA. Germline CDR1 SGHDT, CDR2 YYEEEE. The CDR3 is 19 residues long. CDR3 residues: CASSWRLAGPFLYTGELFF.

This sequence joins TRBV11-2 and TRBJ2-1; TCRdb calls TRBD2, which cannot be checked without DNA. CDR1 and CDR2 from the germline V gene are SGHAT and FQNNGV. There are 15 residues in the CDR3. CDR3 amino acids: CASSLLTSGNNEQFF. The variable domain in full, with the rest retrieved from reference TRBV11-2 and TRBJ2-1, is EAGVAQSPRYKIIEKRQSVAFWCNPISGHATLYWYQQILGQGPKLLIQFQNNGVVDDSQLPKDRFSAERLKGVDSTLKIQPAKLEDSAVYLCASSLLTSGNNEQFFGPGTRLTVL.

This sequence joins TRBV6-4 and TRBJ1-5. Germline V lookup: CDR1 MRHNA, CDR2 SNTAGT. The CDR3 has 15 residues. Here the CDR3 reads CASSDSEYSHQPQHF.

This chain uses TRBV10-3 with TRBJ2-7. This CDR3 is 17 amino acids long. Germline-derived CDR1 and CDR2 are ENHRY and SYGVKD. CDR3: CAISENAIFGDSYEQYF.

The chain links TRBV12-3 or TRBV12-4 to TRBJ2-3. The CDR3 extends over 12 amino acids. The chain's CDR3 is CASTDRTDTQYF.

The chain joins TRBV28 to TRBJ2-5; TCRdb designates TRBD2, a call that cannot be tested without DNA. This CDR3 is 14 amino acids long. The V gene's germline CDR1 is MDHEN and CDR2 SYDVKM. The CDR3 here is CASSPTGPRETQYF.

The chain links TRBV9 to TRBJ2-5. CDR3 length equals 14 residues. The germline gives CDR1 SGDLS, CDR2 YYNGEE. This CDR3 is CASSVDGNQETQYF.

The CDR3 loop is CASSKTAGRAYEQYF. V gene TRBV12-3 or TRBV12-4 combines with J gene TRBJ2-7; TCRdb's D gene call, TRBD1, goes unchecked for lack of DNA. The CDR3 is 15 amino acids.

The chain links TRBV5-1 to TRBJ2-5; TCRdb selects TRBD2, and the lack of DNA leaves this call unchecked. CDR3 length: 19 residues. Germline CDR1 reads SGHRS; CDR2 reads YFSETQ. The CDR3 reads CASSFPEVPAGEAEETQYF.

This chain links TRBV11-2 with TRBJ1-2; TCRdb's assignment of TRBD1 cannot be checked, as there is no DNA. The V gene's germline CDR1 is SGHAT and CDR2 FQNNGV. The CDR3 is 13 amino acids. CDR3 sequence reads: CASSAGTGSRYTF.

The V gene is TRBV21-1, the J gene TRBJ2-3; the D call from TCRdb, TRBD1, cannot be confirmed without DNA. TRBV21-1 has pseudogene status. This CDR3 contains 17 residues. The CDR3 protein is CASLPPDGQENTDTQYF.